This T cell receptor beta chain was observed in a study of blood T cell repertoires in COVID-19. Study summary: Specimens from acute and convalescent COVID-19 originated in the United States, Italy and Spain. In each case, the material was cDNA or gDNA derived from T cells, B-cell-depleted T cells, or PBMCs.

Germline V gene lookup returns CDR1 SGHTA and CDR2 FQGTGA. The J segment lost 7 bases and the V segment lost 4 bases, leaving 11 bases of the junction unmatched. The CDR3 is made up of 15 amino acids. Per the authors' pipeline: Amplification from reference gene primers served as the basis for estimated nucleated cell counts. Repertoires were generated with immunoSEQ multiplex PCR, while TCRdb's copy carries only in-frame clones and drops some. Clone size and V and J calls were adopted from that table, with D and trimming inferred from the DNA. The sample shows roughly 120,000 clones, about 90% of them seen only once. One Seattle source followed patients from active infection through their disease course.

The sample consisted of peripheral blood. This TCR derives from a man aged 50-60 years with COVID-19, enrolled during active disease. The chain links TRBV7-3 to TRBJ1-2, with 8 bases lining up with TRBD1. The CDR3 DNA is TGTGCCAGCAGCTCCGGACAGGGAACGGCTAGTGGCTACACCTTC. This encodes CASSSGQGTASGYTF.